Below, 29 T cell receptor beta chains from the same sample are listed, as sequenced in a study of T cells in Graves' hyperthyroidism and ophthalmopathy. There were TCR beta CDR3 regions amplified from RNA transcripts. HTBI primers were the set used in a first-round RT-PCR of the TCR CDR3. One entry per CDR3 protein, called by TCRdb with MiXCR from the multiplex PCR reads. The table has fewer than 600,000 distinct CDR3 sequences, approximately 15% seen once. Sequencing used blood. The origin of the receptors is a woman aged 40 to 49 with Graves' hyperthyroidism.

This clonotype appeared many times. The J gene is TRBJ2-1, the V gene TRBV7-3, with TRBD1 matching 9 bases. The CDR3 has 17 amino acids. Germline loops: CDR1 SGHTA, CDR2 FQGTGA. V trimming: 2 bases; J trimming: 4 bases; junction bases outside the gene matches: 9. CDR3 bases: TGTGCCAGCAGCTTATGGGCACAGGGGGCTATTTACAATGAGCAGTTCTTC. Encoded protein: CASSLWAQGAIYNEQFF.

This clonotype was seen many times. The genes are TRBV15 and TRBJ2-3; 10 bases line up with TRBD1. From germline, CDR1 is LNHNV and CDR2 YYDKDF (reference sequence). The trim removed 3 bases at V and 3 bases at J, leaving 6 bases unmatched. CDR3 length: 16 amino acids. CDR3 region: CATSRGQGIGTDTQYF. The CDR3 DNA is TGTGCCACCAGCAGGGGACAGGGGATAGGGACAGATACGCAGTATTTT.

This clonotype was seen a handful of times. The chain uses TRBV5-1 and TRBJ2-3; 10 bases align to TRBD2. V trimming: 5 bases; J trimming: 7 bases; junction bases outside the gene matches: 7. From germline, CDR1 is SGHRS and CDR2 YFSETQ. CDR3 length equals 14 residues. The chain's CDR3 is CASSLLAGGYTQYF. CDR3 DNA sequence: TGCGCCAGCAGTCTTTTAGCGGGAGGATATACGCAGTATTTT.

This clonotype appeared many times. The genes are TRBV11-3 and TRBJ2-2; 7 bases agree with TRBD2. The germline V gene encodes CDR1 SGHNT and CDR2 YENEEA. The V and J ends lost 1 base and 2 bases, in that order; junction bases with no gene match: 1. There are 15 residues in the CDR3. CDR3 amino acids: CASSLGGRNTGELFF. CDR3 in DNA: TGTGCCAGCAGCTTAGGCGGGAGAAACACCGGGGAGCTGTTTTTT.

The table lists this clonotype with a count of one. V gene TRBV6-1 combines with J gene TRBJ2-5; 12 bases fit TRBD2. Germline V lookup: CDR1 MNHNS, CDR2 SASEGT. V gave up 8 bases and J gave up 4 bases; unmatched junction bases: 5. The CDR3 spans 14 residues. The CDR3 DNA follows: TGTGCCAGCGGATCTAGCGGGAGGGTAGAGACCCAGTACTTC. Translating it yields CASGSSGRVETQYF.

The table lists this clonotype with a few counts. It is likely a read error, because the conserved phenylalanine at the end of the CDR3 is missing. The chain couples TRBV2 to TRBJ1-1; D unclear. Deletions cut 4 bases from V and 7 bases from J, with 10 bases between. CDR1 and CDR2 from the germline V gene are SNHLY and FYNNEI. The CDR3 has 12 residues. CDR3 bases: TGTGCCAGCAGTGCGATTCAGCGTGAAGCTTTCCTT. Translation gives CASSAIQREAFL.

This clonotype was detected ten times or more. The chain links TRBV24-1 to TRBJ2-2, with a tentative D call TRBD2 (6 bases). V was clipped by 4 bases and J by 4 bases, with 12 bases between them. Germline CDR1 KGHDR, CDR2 SFDVKD. The CDR3 spans 15 residues. The CDR3 spells CATSETGSFTGELFF. The CDR3 DNA follows: TGTGCCACCAGTGAAACCGGGAGCTTCACCGGGGAGCTGTTTTTT.

This clonotype was detected ten times or more. The chain recombines TRBV3-1 with TRBJ1-6; D remains ambiguous. V lost 5 bases and J 7 bases, leaving 9 bases between the germline ends. The CDR3 loop spans 13 amino acids. Per the germline V gene, CDR1 is LGHDT and CDR2 is YNNKEL (reference sequence). The CDR3 DNA is TGTGCCAGCAGCGGGCACCTAAATTCACCCCTCCACTTT. It codes for CASSGHLNSPLHF. Filled out from reference TRBV3-1 and TRBJ1-6, the complete variable domain reads DTAVSQTPKYLVTQMGNDKSIKCEQNLGHDTMYWYKQDSKKFLKIMFSYNNKELIINETVPNRFSPKSPDKAHLNLHINSLELGDSAVYFCASSGHLNSPLHFGNGTRLTVT.

In its sample, this clonotype was seen once. The CDR3 ends on some other residue instead of the conserved phenylalanine or tryptophan, so this is likely a read error. This sequence joins TRBV3-1 and TRBJ2-1, with D hard to call. V was trimmed by 2 bases and J by 8 bases, leaving 16 bases between them. Looked up from germline, CDR1 is LGHDT and CDR2 is YNNKEL (reference sequence). This CDR3 region has 15 residues. The CDR3 DNA follows: TGTGCCAGCAGCCAACCGAAGAGTAGAGTCCATGAGCAGTTCATC. Translating gives CASSQPKSRVHEQFI.

This clonotype was seen only a few times. The genes are TRBV12-3 or TRBV12-4 and TRBJ2-5; D uncertain. V shed 2 bases and J shed 2 bases, with 15 bases lying between them. The CDR3 has 16 residues. The CDR3 loop is CASSLPSQDPQETQYF. The CDR3 DNA sequence: TGTGCCAGCAGTTTACCAAGTCAGGACCCTCAAGAGACCCAGTACTTC.

This clonotype was seen at least ten times. The rearrangement links TRBV5-1 to TRBJ2-2, with D perhaps TRBD2 (6 bases). Per the germline V gene, CDR1 is SGHRS and CDR2 is YFSETQ. The CDR3 extends over 15 amino acids. V lost 4 bases and J 4 bases, leaving 14 bases between the germline ends. The CDR3 loop is CASSGFLGGTGELFF. CDR3 DNA sequence: TGCGCCAGCAGCGGGTTTCTCGGGGGCACCGGGGAGCTGTTTTTT.

This clonotype was picked up a small number of times. J is TRBJ2-2 and V is TRBV10-2, with 15 positions matching TRBD2. There are 18 residues in the CDR3. The V gene's germline CDR1 is WSHSY and CDR2 SAAADI. The V segment lost 3 bases and the J segment 5 bases; nucleotides outside the gene matches: 7. CDR3 in DNA: TGCGCCAGCAGTGACTCGCTCGGACTAGCGGGAGGGACCGGGGAGCTGTTTTTT. It specifies CASSDSLGLAGGTGELFF.

This clonotype was recorded at least ten times. The chain couples TRBV2 to TRBJ2-3; TRBD2 aligns across 13 bases. The CDR3 length is 15 residues. The V gene end was trimmed by 7 bases and the J gene end by 4 bases; junction bases not matched to a gene: 5. Germline CDR1 SNHLY, CDR2 FYNNEI. CDR3 sequence: CASTRTSGSADTQYF. CDR3 DNA: TGTGCCAGCACCCGGACTAGCGGGAGTGCAGATACGCAGTATTTT.

Ten or more counts support this clonotype. The DNA of the CDR3 is TGTGCCAGCAGCTTTCTCACAGGTACCCCACCGACCCAGTACTTC. Translated, it gives CASSFLTGTPPTQYF. The V call is TRBV7-9, the J call TRBJ2-5; D possibly corresponds to TRBD1 (5 bases). Germline CDR1 SEHNR, CDR2 FQNEAQ (reference sequence). The CDR3 has 15 residues. The V end lost 3 bases, the J end lost 7 bases, and 18 bases lay between the germline ends.

There are many counts of this clonotype. V gene TRBV19 combines with J gene TRBJ2-2, with TRBD1 identical over 7 bases. V lost 5 bases to trimming and J lost 7 bases; unmatched junction nucleotides: 16. Per the germline V gene, CDR1 is LNHDA and CDR2 is SQIVND (reference sequence). CDR3 length: 17 residues. This CDR3 reads CASSRLSGTVDSGELFF. In DNA, the CDR3 is TGTGCCAGTAGTCGCCTCTCCGGGACAGTTGACAGCGGGGAGCTGTTTTTT.

The table lists this clonotype with a few counts. The chain carries TRBV28 and TRBJ2-2, with D unresolved. Germline loops: CDR1 MDHEN, CDR2 SYDVKM. V lost 2 bases, J lost 3 bases, and 10 bases lay in between. The CDR3 contains 15 residues. For the CDR3, the DNA is TGTGCCAGCAGTTTAATGTCGACCGACACCGGGGAGCTGTTTTTT. As protein: CASSLMSTDTGELFF.

The chain carries TRBV28 and TRBJ1-3; a weak D match, TRBD1 (5 bases). The CDR3 is 14 residues long. CDR1 is MDHEN, CDR2 SYDVKM, per germline. Deletions cut 6 bases from V and 2 bases from J, with 11 bases between. CDR3 region: CASRYRTTGNTIYF. The CDR3, as DNA: TGTGCCAGCAGATACCGGACAACTGGAAACACCATATATTTT. The variable domain in full, completed from reference TRBV28 and TRBJ1-3, reads DVKVTQSSRYLVKRTGEKVFLECVQDMDHENMFWYRQDPGLGLRLIYFSYDVKMKEKGDIPEGYSVSREKKERFSLILESASTNQTSMYLCASRYRTTGNTIYFGEGSWLTVV.

This clonotype was seen many times. This rearrangement joins TRBV24-1 to TRBJ2-1, with 8 nucleotides matching TRBD2. Germline CDR1 and CDR2: KGHDR and SFDVKD. The ends lost 6 bases at V and 8 bases at J; junction bases unmatched: 5. There are 13 residues in the CDR3. CDR3 in amino acids: CATSRSGRDEQFF. The DNA of the CDR3 is TGTGCCACCAGTAGAAGCGGGAGAGATGAGCAGTTCTTC.

As for this clonotype: This may come from a read error, since a much larger clone is one base off. Here the CDR3 reads CASRLDYSSTEASF. The CDR3 DNA reads as TGTGCCAGCAGGCTTGACTATTCGAGCACTGAAGCTTCCTTT. This chain links TRBV12-3 or TRBV12-4 with TRBJ1-1; no reliable D call. The CDR3 runs to 14 residues.

This clonotype was recorded many times. The chain is built from TRBV28 and TRBJ2-1; 12 bases map to TRBD2. With V trimmed by 3 bases and J by 9 bases, 3 bases remained unmatched. The germline V gene has CDR1 MDHEN and CDR2 SYDVKM. The CDR3 has 14 amino acids. The CDR3 DNA sequence: TGTGCCAGCAGTTTGACTAGCGGGAGAGGTGAGCAGTTCTTC. Its protein is CASSLTSGRGEQFF.

The chain is built from TRBV19 and TRBJ1-2; 7 bases fit TRBD1. The CDR3 runs to 12 residues. Per germline, CDR1 LNHDA and CDR2 SQIVND (reference sequence). V was clipped by 9 bases and J by 3 bases; unmatched bases: 4. The CDR3, as DNA: TGTGCCAGCCGAGGACAGGACTATGGCTACACCTTC. This gives the protein CASRGQDYGYTF.

This clonotype was recorded many times. This chain links TRBV12-3 or TRBV12-4 with TRBJ2-7; TRBD2 is a possible D gene (5 bases). CDR3 length: 13 amino acids. Trimming pared 5 bases from V and 0 bases from J, leaving 8 bases between. CDR3 loop: CASSRTSSYEQYF. DNA of the CDR3: TGTGCCAGCAGTCGGACTTCCTCCTACGAGCAGTACTTC.

In its sample, this clonotype was seen many times. V is TRBV13 and J is TRBJ2-5; the D call may be TRBD1 or TRBD2 (5 bases each). The CDR3 is made up of 14 amino acids. Trimming took off 5 bases at V and 2 bases at J, with 12 bases between the two ends. Per germline, CDR1 PRHDT and CDR2 FYEKMQ (reference sequence). DNA for the CDR3: TGTGCCAGCAGCCGTTCCGGGACGCAAGAGACCCAGTACTTC. It translates to CASSRSGTQETQYF.

This clonotype has at least ten counts. This chain uses TRBV25-1 with TRBJ1-1; possibly TRBD1 for D (6 bases). Germline-derived CDR1 and CDR2 are MGHDK and SYGVNS. Trimming stripped 4 bases from V and 6 bases from J, with 21 bases between. CDR3 length: 16 amino acids. The CDR3: CASSANAQGIIPEAFF. The CDR3, as DNA: TGTGCCAGCAGTGCCAACGCACAGGGTATAATACCTGAAGCTTTCTTT.

This clonotype was observed many times. The chain employs TRBV7-9 and TRBJ2-7; D gene unclear. Trimming pared 5 bases from V and 1 base from J, leaving 15 bases between. CDR3 length: 15 amino acids. Germline values: CDR1 SEHNR, CDR2 FQNEAQ (reference sequence). As DNA, the CDR3 is TGTGCCAGCAGCCTGGGGTGGTCCGCTTCCTACGAGCAGTACTTC. Translation: CASSLGWSASYEQYF.

There are many counts of this clonotype. V and J are TRBV11-2 and TRBJ2-6; D might be TRBD1 (5 bases). Germline V gene sequence: CDR1 SGHAT, CDR2 FQNNGV. V lost 5 bases and J lost 4, with 18 bases in between. The CDR3 runs to 17 residues. CDR3 sequence: CASSRQGARSGANVLTF. CDR3 bases: TGTGCCAGCAGCAGACAAGGGGCGCGGTCGGGGGCCAACGTCCTGACTTTC.

This clonotype has a count of ten or more. The V gene is TRBV30, the J gene TRBJ1-1; D may be TRBD1 (6 bases). Trimming took off 0 bases at V and 4 bases at J, with 9 bases between the two ends. The CDR3 runs 13 residues. CDR1 GTSNPN and CDR2 SVGIG come from the germline V gene (reference sequence). The CDR3 nucleotides read TGTGCCTGGAGTGTAACCAGGGGCACTGAAGCTTTCTTT. Translating it yields CAWSVTRGTEAFF. Full variable domain (outside the CDR3, taken from reference TRBV30 and TRBJ1-1): SQTIHQWPATLVQPVGSPLSLECTVEGTSNPNLYWYRQAAGRGLQLLFYSVGIGQISSEVPQNLSASRPQDRQFILSSKKLLLSDSGFYLCAWSVTRGTEAFFGQGTRLTVV.

This chain links TRBV6-6 with TRBJ2-3, with a weak D call TRBD2 (6 bases). The CDR3 contains 15 residues. V lost 1 base, J lost 0 bases, and 8 bases lay in between. Germline assignment: CDR1 MNHNY and CDR2 SVGAGI (reference sequence). The CDR3 bases are TGTGCCAGCAGTTACTGGGGGACTAGCACAGATACGCAGTATTTT. It encodes CASSYWGTSTDTQYF.

There are many counts of this clonotype. The J gene is TRBJ2-7, the V gene TRBV4-1, with D possibly being TRBD2 (6 bases). CDR1 and CDR2 (germline): MGHRA, YSYEKL. CDR3 size: 16 residues. V lost 1 base, J lost 2 bases, and 15 bases lay in between. CDR3 in DNA: TGCGCCAGCAGCCAAGTTGTTAGCGGAGGAGCCTACGAGCAGTACTTC. Its protein product is CASSQVVSGGAYEQYF.